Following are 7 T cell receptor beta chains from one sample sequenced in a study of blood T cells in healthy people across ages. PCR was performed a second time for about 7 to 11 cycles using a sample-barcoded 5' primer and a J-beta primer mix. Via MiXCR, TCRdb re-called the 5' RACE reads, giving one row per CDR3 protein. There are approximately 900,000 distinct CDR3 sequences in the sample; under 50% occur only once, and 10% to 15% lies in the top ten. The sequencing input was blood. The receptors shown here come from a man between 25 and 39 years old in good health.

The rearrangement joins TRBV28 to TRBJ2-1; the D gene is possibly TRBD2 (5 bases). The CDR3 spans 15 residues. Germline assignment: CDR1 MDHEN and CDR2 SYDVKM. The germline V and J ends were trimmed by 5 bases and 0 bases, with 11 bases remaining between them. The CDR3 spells CASSGLIASYNEQFF. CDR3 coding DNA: TGTGCCAGCAGTGGACTGATAGCCTCCTACAATGAGCAGTTCTTC.

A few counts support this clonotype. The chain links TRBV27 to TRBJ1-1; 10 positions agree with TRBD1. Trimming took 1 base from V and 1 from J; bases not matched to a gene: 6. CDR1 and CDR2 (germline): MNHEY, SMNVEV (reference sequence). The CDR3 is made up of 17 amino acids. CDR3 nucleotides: TGTGCCAGCAGTTTATTCGGACAGGGGGGTAGGAACACTGAAGCTTTCTTT. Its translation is CASSLFGQGGRNTEAFF.

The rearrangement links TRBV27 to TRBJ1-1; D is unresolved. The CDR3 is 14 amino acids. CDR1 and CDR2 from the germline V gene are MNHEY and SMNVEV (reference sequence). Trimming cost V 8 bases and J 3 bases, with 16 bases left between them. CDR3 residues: CASQRTGEDTEAFF. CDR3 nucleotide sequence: TGTGCCAGCCAAAGGACTGGGGAGGACACTGAAGCTTTCTTT.

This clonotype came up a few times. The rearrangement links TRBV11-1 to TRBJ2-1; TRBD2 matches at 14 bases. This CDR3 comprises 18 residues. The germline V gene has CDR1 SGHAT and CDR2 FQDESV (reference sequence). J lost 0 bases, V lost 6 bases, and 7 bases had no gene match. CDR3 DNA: TGTGCCAGCAGACTGACTAGCGGGGGGGTTAGCTCCTACAATGAGCAGTTCTTC. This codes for CASRLTSGGVSSYNEQFF. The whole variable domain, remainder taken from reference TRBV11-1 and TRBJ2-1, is EAEVAQSPRYKITEKSQAVAFWCDPISGHATLYWYRQILGQGPELLVQFQDESVVDDSQLPKDRFSAERLKGVDSTLKIQPAELGDSAMYLCASRLTSGGVSSYNEQFFGPGTRLTVL.

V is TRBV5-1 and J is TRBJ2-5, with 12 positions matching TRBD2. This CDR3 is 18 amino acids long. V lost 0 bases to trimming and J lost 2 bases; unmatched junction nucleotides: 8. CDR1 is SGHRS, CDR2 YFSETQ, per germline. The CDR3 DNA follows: TGCGCCAGCAGCTTGGGACTAGCGGGGGAGATGGGTCAAGAGACCCAGTACTTC. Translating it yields CASSLGLAGEMGQETQYF.

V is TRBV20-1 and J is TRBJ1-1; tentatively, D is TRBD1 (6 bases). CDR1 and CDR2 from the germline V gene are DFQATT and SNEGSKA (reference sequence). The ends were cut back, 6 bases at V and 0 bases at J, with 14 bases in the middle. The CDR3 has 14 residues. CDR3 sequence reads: CSARRGAMNTEAFF. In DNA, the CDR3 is TGCAGTGCCAGGCGGGGGGCAATGAACACTGAAGCTTTCTTT.

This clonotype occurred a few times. CDR3 amino acids: CATSRSTVSTDTQYF. CDR3 bases: TGTGCCACCAGCCGCAGCACAGTAAGCACAGATACGCAGTATTTT. The chain recombines TRBV15 with TRBJ2-3, with unresolved D. The CDR3 sequence is 15 residues long. V shed 5 bases and J shed 0 bases, with 12 bases lying between them. From germline, CDR1 is LNHNV and CDR2 YYDKDF (reference sequence). Using reference TRBV15 and TRBJ2-3 for the parts outside the CDR3, the full variable domain is DAMVIQNPRYQVTQFGKPVTLSCSQTLNHNVMYWYQQKSSQAPKLLFHYYDKDFNNEADTPDNFQSRRPNTSFCFLDIRSPGLGDTAMYLCATSRSTVSTDTQYFGPGTRLTVL.